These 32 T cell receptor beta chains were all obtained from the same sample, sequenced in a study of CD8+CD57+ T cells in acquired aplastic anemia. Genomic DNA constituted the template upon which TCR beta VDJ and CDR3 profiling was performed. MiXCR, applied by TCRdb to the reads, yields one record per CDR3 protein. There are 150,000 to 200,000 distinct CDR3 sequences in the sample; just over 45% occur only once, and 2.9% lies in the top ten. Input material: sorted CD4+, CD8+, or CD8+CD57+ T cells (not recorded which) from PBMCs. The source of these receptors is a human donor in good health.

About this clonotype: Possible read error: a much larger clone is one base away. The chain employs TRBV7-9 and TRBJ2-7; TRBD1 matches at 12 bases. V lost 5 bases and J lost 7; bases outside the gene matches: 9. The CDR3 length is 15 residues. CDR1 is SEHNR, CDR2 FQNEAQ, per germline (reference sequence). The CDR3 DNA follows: TGTGCCAGCAGCATCCCCGGGACAGGGGGCGATGAGCAGTACTTC. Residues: CASSIPGTGGDEQYF.

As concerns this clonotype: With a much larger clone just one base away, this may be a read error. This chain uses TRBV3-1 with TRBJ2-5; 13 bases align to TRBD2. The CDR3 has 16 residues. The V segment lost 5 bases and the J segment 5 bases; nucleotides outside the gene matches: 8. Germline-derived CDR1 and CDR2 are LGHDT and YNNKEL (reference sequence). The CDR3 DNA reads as TGTGCCAGCAGCACACGGACTAGCGGGAGTGGGGAGACCCAGTACTTC. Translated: CASSTRTSGSGETQYF.

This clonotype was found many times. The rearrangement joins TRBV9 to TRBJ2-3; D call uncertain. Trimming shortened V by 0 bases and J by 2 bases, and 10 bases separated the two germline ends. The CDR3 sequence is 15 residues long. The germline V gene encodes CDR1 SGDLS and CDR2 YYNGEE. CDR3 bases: TGTGCCAGCAGCGTAGTGCCCACTGACACAGATACGCAGTATTTT. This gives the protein CASSVVPTDTDTQYF.

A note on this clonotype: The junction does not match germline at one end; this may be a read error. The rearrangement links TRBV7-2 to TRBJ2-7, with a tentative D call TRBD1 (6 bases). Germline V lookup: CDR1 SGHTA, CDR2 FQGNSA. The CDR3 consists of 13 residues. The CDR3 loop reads CASSPLTGYEQYF. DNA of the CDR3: TGCGCCAGCAGCCCCTTGACAGGATACGAGCAGTACTTC.

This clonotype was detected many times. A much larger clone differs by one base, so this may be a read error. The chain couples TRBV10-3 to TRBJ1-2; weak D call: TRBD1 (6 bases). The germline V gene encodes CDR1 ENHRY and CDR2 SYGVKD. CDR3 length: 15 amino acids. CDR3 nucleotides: TGTACCATCAGTGAGGTAACGGGGGCCAGCTATGGCTACACCTTC. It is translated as CTISEVTGASYGYTF.

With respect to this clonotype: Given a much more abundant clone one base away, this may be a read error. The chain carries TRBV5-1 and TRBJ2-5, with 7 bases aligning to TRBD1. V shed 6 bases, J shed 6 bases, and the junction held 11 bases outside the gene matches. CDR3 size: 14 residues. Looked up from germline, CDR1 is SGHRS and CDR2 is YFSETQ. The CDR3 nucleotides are TGCGCCAGCACCTCGACAGGGCGACAACAGACCCAGTACTTC. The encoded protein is CASTSTGRQQTQYF. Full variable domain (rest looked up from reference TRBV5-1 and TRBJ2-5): KAGVTQTPRYLIKTRGQQVTLSCSPISGHRSVSWYQQTPGQGLQFLFEYFSETQRNKGNFPGRFSGRQFSNSRSEMNVSTLELGDSALYLCASTSTGRQQTQYFGPGTRLLVL.

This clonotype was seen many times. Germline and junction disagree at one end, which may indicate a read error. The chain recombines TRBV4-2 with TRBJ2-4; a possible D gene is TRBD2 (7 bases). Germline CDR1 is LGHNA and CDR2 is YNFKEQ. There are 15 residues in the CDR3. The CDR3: CASSQEGGGLSIQYF. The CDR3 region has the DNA TGTGCCAGCAGTCAAGAGGGGGGGGGCTTGAGCATTCAGTACTTC.

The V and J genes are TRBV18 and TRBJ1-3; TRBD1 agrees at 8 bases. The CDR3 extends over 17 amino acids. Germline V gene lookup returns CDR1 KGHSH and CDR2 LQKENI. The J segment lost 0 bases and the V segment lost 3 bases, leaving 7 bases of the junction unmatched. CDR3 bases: TGTGCCAGCTCACCCCCGTACGGGACAGGCTCTGGAAACACCATATATTTT. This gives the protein CASSPPYGTGSGNTIYF.

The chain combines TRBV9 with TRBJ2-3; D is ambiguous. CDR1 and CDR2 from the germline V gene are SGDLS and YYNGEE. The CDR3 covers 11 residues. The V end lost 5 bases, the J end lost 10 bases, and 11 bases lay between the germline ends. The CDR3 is CASSLGSSQYF. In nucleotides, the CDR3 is TGTGCCAGCAGTTTAGGATCGTCGCAGTATTTT.

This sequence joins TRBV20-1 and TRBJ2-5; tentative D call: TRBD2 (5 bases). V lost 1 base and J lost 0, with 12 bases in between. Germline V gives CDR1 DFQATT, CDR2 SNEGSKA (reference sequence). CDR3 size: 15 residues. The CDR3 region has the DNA TGCAGTGCTAGAGGGCCTTTTAGCGACCAAGAGACCCAGTACTTC. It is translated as CSARGPFSDQETQYF.

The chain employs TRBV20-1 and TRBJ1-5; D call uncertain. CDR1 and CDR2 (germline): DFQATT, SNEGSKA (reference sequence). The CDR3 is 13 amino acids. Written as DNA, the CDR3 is TGCAGCGCCACTAGGGTGGGCAATCAGCCCCAGCATTTT. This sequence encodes CSATRVGNQPQHF.

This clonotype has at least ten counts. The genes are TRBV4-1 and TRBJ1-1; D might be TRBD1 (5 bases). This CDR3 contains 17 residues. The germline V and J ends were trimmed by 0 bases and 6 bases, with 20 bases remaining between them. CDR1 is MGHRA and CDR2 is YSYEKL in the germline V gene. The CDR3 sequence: CASSQDLHNRRQPEAFF. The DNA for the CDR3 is TGCGCCAGCAGCCAAGATCTGCATAACAGGAGACAGCCTGAAGCTTTCTTT.

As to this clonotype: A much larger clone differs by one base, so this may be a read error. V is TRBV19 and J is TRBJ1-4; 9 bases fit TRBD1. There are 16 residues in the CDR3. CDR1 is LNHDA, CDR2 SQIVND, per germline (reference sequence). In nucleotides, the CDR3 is TGTGCCAGTAGCAGAAAACAGGGGGCAACTAATGAAAAACTGGTTTTT. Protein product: CASSRKQGATNEKLVF.

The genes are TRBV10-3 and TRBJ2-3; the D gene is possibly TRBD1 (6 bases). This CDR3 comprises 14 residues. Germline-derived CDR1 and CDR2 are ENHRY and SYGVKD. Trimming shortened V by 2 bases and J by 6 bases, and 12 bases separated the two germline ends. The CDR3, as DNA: TGTGCCATCAGTGAGCCACGGACAGCTGATACGCAGTATTTT. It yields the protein CAISEPRTADTQYF.

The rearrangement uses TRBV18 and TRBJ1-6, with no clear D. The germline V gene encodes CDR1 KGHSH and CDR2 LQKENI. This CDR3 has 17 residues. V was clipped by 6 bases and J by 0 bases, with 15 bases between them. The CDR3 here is CASSRISGSSYNSPLHF. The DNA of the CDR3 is TGTGCCAGCTCGCGTATTTCGGGGAGCTCCTATAATTCACCCCTCCACTTT.

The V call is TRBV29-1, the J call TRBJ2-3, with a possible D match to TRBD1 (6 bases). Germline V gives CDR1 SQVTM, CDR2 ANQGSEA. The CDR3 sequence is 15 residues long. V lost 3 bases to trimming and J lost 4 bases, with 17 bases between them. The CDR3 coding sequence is TGCAGCGTTGATGGGGACACTCCAGCCCCAGATACGCAGTATTTT. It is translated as CSVDGDTPAPDTQYF.

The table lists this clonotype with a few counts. The CDR3 sequence: CASIKDMMARNTIYF. The CDR3 DNA reads TGTGCCAGCATAAAGGACATGATGGCCAGAAACACCATATATTTT. The J gene is TRBJ1-3, the V gene TRBV6-5; D perhaps matches TRBD1 (5 bases). In germline, CDR1 is MNHEY, CDR2 SVGAGI. The germline V and J ends were trimmed by 7 bases and 5 bases, with 18 bases remaining between them. CDR3 size: 15 residues.

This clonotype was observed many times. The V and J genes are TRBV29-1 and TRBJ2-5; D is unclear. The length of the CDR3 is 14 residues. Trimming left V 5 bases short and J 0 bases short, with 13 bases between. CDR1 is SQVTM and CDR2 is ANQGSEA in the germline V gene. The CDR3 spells CSVQWQAYQETQYF. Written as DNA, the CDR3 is TGCAGCGTTCAATGGCAGGCCTACCAAGAGACCCAGTACTTC.

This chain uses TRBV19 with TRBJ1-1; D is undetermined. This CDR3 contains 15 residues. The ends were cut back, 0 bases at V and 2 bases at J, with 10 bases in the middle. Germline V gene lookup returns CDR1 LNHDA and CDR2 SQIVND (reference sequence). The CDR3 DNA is TGTGCCAGTAGTATAGATCCGGGCACAAACACTGAAGCTTTCTTT. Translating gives CASSIDPGTNTEAFF.

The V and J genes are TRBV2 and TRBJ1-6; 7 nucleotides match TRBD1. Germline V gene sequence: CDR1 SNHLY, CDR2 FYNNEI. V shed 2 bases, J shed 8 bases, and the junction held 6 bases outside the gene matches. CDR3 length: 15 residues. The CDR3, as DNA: TGTGCCAGCAGTGAAATCGACAGGGCGTATTCACCCCTCCACTTT. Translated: CASSEIDRAYSPLHF.

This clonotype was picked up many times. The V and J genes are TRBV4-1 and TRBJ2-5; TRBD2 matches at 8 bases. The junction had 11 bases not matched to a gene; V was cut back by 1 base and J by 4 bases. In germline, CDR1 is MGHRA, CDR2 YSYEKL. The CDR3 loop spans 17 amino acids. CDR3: CASSQGGGRSPGETQYF. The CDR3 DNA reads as TGCGCCAGCAGCCAAGGGGGCGGGAGGTCGCCTGGAGAGACCCAGTACTTC.

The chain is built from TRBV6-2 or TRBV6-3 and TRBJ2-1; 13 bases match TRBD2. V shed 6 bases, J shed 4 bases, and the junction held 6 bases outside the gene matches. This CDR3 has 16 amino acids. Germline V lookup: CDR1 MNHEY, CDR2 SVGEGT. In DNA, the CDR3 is TGTGCCAGCAGACGGCCGGGACTAGCGGGGTACAATGAGCAGTTCTTC. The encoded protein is CASRRPGLAGYNEQFF.

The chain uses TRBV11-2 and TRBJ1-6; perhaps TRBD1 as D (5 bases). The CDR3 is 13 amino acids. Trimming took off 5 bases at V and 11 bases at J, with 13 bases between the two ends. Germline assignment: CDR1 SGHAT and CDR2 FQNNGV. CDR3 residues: CASSTQGTPPLHF. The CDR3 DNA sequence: TGTGCCAGCAGCACGCAGGGTACTCCACCCCTCCACTTT.

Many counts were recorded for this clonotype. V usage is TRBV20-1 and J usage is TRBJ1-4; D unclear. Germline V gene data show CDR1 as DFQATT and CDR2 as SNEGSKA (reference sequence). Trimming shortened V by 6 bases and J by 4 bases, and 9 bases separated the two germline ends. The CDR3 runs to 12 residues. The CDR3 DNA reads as TGCAGTGCCAAAGTAGATAATGAAAAACTGTTTTTT. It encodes CSAKVDNEKLFF.

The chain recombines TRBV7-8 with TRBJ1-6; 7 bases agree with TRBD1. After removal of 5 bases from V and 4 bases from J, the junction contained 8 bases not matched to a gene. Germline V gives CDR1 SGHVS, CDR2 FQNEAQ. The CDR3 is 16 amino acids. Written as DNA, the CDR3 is TGTGCCAGCAGCGACGGACAGGACCTTTATAATTCACCCCTCCACTTT. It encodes CASSDGQDLYNSPLHF. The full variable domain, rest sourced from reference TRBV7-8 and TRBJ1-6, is GAGVSQSPRYKVAKRGQDVALRCDPISGHVSLFWYQQALGQGPEFLTYFQNEAQLDKSGLPSDRFFAERPEGSVSTLKIQRTQQEDSAVYLCASSDGQDLYNSPLHFGNGTRLTVT.

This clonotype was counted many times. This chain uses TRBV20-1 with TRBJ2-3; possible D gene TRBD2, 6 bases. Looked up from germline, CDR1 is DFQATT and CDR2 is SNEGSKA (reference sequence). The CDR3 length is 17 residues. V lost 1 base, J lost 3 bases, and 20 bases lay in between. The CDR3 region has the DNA TGCAGTGCTAGAGCGGTCGGAGGGTCCGGTGGTACAGATACGCAGTATTTT. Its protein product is CSARAVGGSGGTDTQYF.

CDR3 bases: TGTGCCAGCAGTGGAGGGTCCGCCCGGGCTGAAGCTTTCTTT. Amino acid sequence: CASSGGSARAEAFF. The rearrangement joins TRBV2 to TRBJ1-1; D not resolved. This CDR3 is built from 14 residues. Per the germline V gene, CDR1 is SNHLY and CDR2 is FYNNEI. Trimming took 4 bases from V and 6 from J, leaving 15 bases between them.

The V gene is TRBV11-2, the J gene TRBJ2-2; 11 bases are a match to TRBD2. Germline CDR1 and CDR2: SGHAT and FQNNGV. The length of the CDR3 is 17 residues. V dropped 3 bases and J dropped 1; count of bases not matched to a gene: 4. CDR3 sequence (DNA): TGTGCCAGCAGCTTTGGACTAGCGGGCCTGAACACCGGGGAGCTGTTTTTT. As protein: CASSFGLAGLNTGELFF.

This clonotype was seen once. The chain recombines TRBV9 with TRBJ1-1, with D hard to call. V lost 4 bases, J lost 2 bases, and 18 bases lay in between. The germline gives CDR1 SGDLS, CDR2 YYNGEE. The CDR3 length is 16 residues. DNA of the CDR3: TGTGCCAGCAGCTTAGGATCAGTGTGGCAAAACACTGAAGCTTTCTTT. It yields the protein CASSLGSVWQNTEAFF.

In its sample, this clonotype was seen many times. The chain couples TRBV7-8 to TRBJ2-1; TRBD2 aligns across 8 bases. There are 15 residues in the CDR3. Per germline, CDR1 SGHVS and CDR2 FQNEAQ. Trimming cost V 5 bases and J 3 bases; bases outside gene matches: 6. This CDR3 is CASSISGGRYNEQFF. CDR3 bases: TGTGCCAGCAGCATCTCGGGAGGGCGCTACAATGAGCAGTTCTTC.

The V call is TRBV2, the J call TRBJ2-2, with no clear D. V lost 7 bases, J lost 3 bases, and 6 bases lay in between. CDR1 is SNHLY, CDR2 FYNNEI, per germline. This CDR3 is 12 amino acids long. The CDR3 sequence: CASTSYTGELFF. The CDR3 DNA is TGTGCCAGCACCTCTTACACCGGGGAGCTGTTTTTT.

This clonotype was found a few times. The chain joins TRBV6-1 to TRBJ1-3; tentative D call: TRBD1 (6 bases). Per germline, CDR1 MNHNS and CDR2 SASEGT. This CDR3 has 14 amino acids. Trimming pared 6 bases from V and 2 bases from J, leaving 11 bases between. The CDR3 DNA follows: TGTGCCAGCAGGCCGAAGGGGGCTGGAAACACCATATATTTT. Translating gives CASRPKGAGNTIYF.